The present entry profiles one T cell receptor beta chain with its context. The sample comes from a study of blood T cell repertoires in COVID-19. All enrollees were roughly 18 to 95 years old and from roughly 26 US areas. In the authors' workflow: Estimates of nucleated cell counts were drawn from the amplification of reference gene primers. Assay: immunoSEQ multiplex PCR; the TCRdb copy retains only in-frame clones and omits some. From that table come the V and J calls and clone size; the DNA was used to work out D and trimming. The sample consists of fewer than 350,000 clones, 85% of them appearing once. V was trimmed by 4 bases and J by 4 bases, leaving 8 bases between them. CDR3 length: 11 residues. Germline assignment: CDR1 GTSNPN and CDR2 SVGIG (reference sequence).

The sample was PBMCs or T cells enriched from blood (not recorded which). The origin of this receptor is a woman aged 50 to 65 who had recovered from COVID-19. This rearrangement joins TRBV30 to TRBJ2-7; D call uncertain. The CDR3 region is CAWTDNYEQYF. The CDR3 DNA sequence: TGTGCCTGGACAGACAATTACGAGCAGTACTTC.